This is a list of T cell receptor beta chains from one sample in a study of cytomegalovirus exposure and HLA in healthy donors. TCRdb keeps only in-frame clones here, not all; method: immunoSEQ multiplex PCR. The sample lists about 200,000 clones, 70% to 85% occurring once. Input material: PBMCs. These receptors originate from a boy aged 2 to 9 in good health and CMV-seronegative. CDR3s include the opening cysteine and the closing phenylalanine or tryptophan.

v_gene	j_gene	CDR3aa
TRBV7-9	TRBJ1-5	CASSFSEVGSPQHF
TRBV2	TRBJ2-4	CASSRPGTSGGALAKNIQYF
TRBV7-2	TRBJ1-2	CASSLRPGRGGYTF
TRBV15	TRBJ2-7	CATSRDRQYEQYF
TRBV7-3	TRBJ2-1	CASSRDSGATGEQFF
TRBV5-5	TRBJ2-4	CASSHWRVGGGRDIQYF
TRBV30	TRBJ1-5	CAWSLQGFQPQHF
TRBV21-1	TRBJ1-2	CASKKGGQDYGYTF
TRBV7-9	TRBJ2-7	CASSPSGGSTYEQYF
TRBV5-6	TRBJ2-7	CASSLGQGPFSYEQYF
TRBV7-9	TRBJ2-7	CASSSPGIYEQYF
TRBV18	TRBJ2-1	CASSPTEREQFF
TRBV5-4	TRBJ1-1	CASSLRDKNTEAFF
TRBV6-6	TRBJ1-2	CASSYGGGPQWGYTF
TRBV7-9	TRBJ2-7	CASSLREEQYF
TRBV6-6	TRBJ2-7	CASSYATSWMGEQYF
TRBV4-1	TRBJ2-3	CASSQRPLLERGVTDTQYF
TRBV27	TRBJ1-2	CASSFHPLQGDGYTF
TRBV6-5	NA	CASGLDYEQYF
TRBV7-2	TRBJ2-7	CASSLASGRGTYEQYF
TRBV6-5	TRBJ1-1	CASIHSGGTTEAFF